Given below is one T cell receptor (beta chain) in context. This record belongs to a study of blood T cell repertoires in COVID-19. Clinical history reported by participants formed the basis on which cohorts were assigned. Per the original data handling: How many nucleated cells were present was estimated from reference gene primer amplification. Using immunoSEQ multiplex PCR, the repertoire was profiled, and TCRdb retains in-frame clones only, with some absent. V, J and clone size are those of that table, while D and trimming were read from the DNA. The profile covers fewer than 350,000 clones, with approximately 91% appearing a single time and approximately 2.4% taken by the ten largest. The source material was PBMCs or T cells enriched from blood (not recorded which). The receptor's source is a woman aged 35 to 49 with acute COVID-19.

CDR3 sequence: CASSQGWRNGYTF. The CDR3 DNA follows: TGTGCCAGCAGCCAAGGTTGGAGGAATGGCTACACCTTC. The chain has TRBV3-1 (or the pseudogene TRBV3-2) and TRBJ1-2, with no clear D. Germline lookup yields CDR1 LGHDT and CDR2 YNNKEL (reference sequence). This CDR3 contains 13 residues. V dropped 1 base and J dropped 6 bases, with 9 bases sitting between them.